This T cell receptor beta chain is from a study of identical twins. Overall study results and limits: Out-of-frame alpha sequences common to twins exhibited an excess of low generation probability. Within cord blood, abundant beta clonotypes carried fewer insertions, but memory repertoires showed no such trend.

This clonotype was observed a handful of times. Its antigen remains unidentified. Unique molecular identifiers were present on the cDNA, and a universal primer site came from template switching. TCRdb analysed the 5' RACE reads with MiXCR anew, one entry per CDR3 protein. The repertoire has 350,000 to 450,000 distinct CDR3 sequences, approximately 18% of them found once; the top ten carry less than 15%. CDR1 and CDR2 from the germline V gene are MNHEY and SVGEGT. J was trimmed by 4 bases and V by 7 bases; bases with no gene match: 9. This CDR3 is built from 15 residues. Donors were all healthy Caucasians.

V is TRBV6-2 or TRBV6-3 and J is TRBJ2-1, with TRBD2 identical over 8 bases. The material sequenced was naive T cells sorted from blood. This TCR was sampled from a man aged 50-60 years in good health. As DNA, the CDR3 is TGTGCCAGCATTTCCGGGACTAGGGTTTACAATGAGCAGTTCTTC. It translates to CASISGTRVYNEQFF.